This TCR beta chain was sequenced for a study of Graves' ophthalmopathy and Graves' hyperthyroidism (dated by TCRdb to between 2018 and 2020). About the investigation overall: Peripheral blood was collected at initial diagnosis, before any treatment. The study used signatures of the TCR beta repertoire to tell Graves' ophthalmopathy apart from Graves' hyperthyroidism and to predict which patients would progress to ophthalmopathy. In total, approximately 140 blood samples were TCR-sequenced: under 45 ophthalmopathy, over 70 hyperthyroidism and some 17 hyperthyroidism-to-ophthalmopathy patients. A discovery set of 95 to 100 patients (roughly 41 ophthalmopathy, 55 to 60 stable hyperthyroidism) was enrolled to explore V-J signatures distinguishing ophthalmopathy from hyperthyroidism. For independent validation, a separate cohort was made up of 18 hyperthyroidism patients plus 17 patients who later progressed from hyperthyroidism to ophthalmopathy. In more than five hyperthyroidism patients, T-cell repertoires of thyroid tissue and blood were compared. After sampling, hyperthyroidism patients received methimazole starting at 30 mg daily, and ophthalmopathy patients received high-dose intravenous methylprednisolone. What the authors observed across the whole study: Most of the expanded thyroid clonotypes with a frequency above 0.001 were also detected in blood, and it was suggested that the thyroid immune response may be reflected by blood repertoires. Sample size was not predetermined statistically, and investigators were not blinded to group allocation. In validation, the model predicted ophthalmopathy progression with over 60% sensitivity and 72.22% specificity; 12 predicted patients were CT-confirmed with GO in a median of approximately six months. The 13-signature model separated ophthalmopathy from stable hyperthyroidism with roughly 90% sensitivity and 81.08% specificity in cross-validation, and 80%/75% in the test set.

At least ten counts were recorded for this clonotype. Which antigen it targets is not known. One base away there is no much larger clone; base qualities are not given. Sequences SSHAT (CDR1) and FNYEAQ (CDR2) are obtained from the germline V gene (reference sequence). There are 14 amino acids in the CDR3, from cysteine to phenylalanine inclusive. Only the CDR3 portion is preserved as DNA: 42 bases, with reading frame beginning at the first base. For repertoire sequencing, TCR beta CDR3 regions were amplified from RNA transcripts. HTBI primers and the Qiagen OneStep RT-PCR kit were used in a first-round RT-PCR, which was followed by a second-round multiplex PCR, size selection and purification. Libraries were sequenced on an Illumina HiSeq2000 using paired-end 100 bp reads. As for the authors' bioinformatics: SOAPnuke was used for read processing, and reads with adapters, uncalled bases, a mean Phred below 15, or no exact constant-primer or identifier match were discarded. High-quality paired reads were merged with COPE v1.2.5. Unique nucleotide sequences were defined as clonotypes and aligned to IMGT TRB V, D and J references using MiTCR v1.1. The analysis was limited to V-J combinations with a frequency above 0.0001, which together covered 99.2% of the repertoires. For each V-J combination, a TCR clonal expansion and chaos score was defined as F50 clonal expansion divided by the chaos observed in the TCRdist matrix. Welch's t-statistics and random forest were used to reduce features to about a dozen V-J combinations, which were fed into a naive Bayes classifier. Thyroid-blood repertoire similarity was quantified with the Morisita-Horn index. TCRdb took the public reads, trimmed them with fastp at Q25, ran MiXCR for clone calling and kept in-frame beta chains. For every CDR3 protein sequence, its rows merge into one entry that carries the most common genes and DNA. The V and J calls were not made by the authors but by TCRdb's processing. This sample is represented by under 350,000 distinct CDR3 sequences; about 17% of them were singletons. 12% of the sample is held by the ten biggest clonotypes.

Patients with ophthalmopathy had moderately to severely active disease, with a Clinical Activity Score of 3 or more, a NOSPECS grade of 4 or more, and a disease duration of less than 3 months. Patients with other autoimmune diseases, uncontrolled infections, pregnancy or lactation were excluded from the study. Diagnosis was based on clinical symptoms, serum thyroxine, TRAb, thyroid ultrasound and orbital computed tomography. Using Ficoll-Paque density gradient centrifugation, PBMCs were isolated from 10 ml of fresh peripheral blood. Trizol reagent was used to extract the total RNA, and its quality was then checked on an Agilent 2100 Bioanalyzer.

The source of this sequence is an adult man with Graves' ophthalmopathy. The sample consisted of peripheral blood. In this chain, TRBV7-7 is recombined with TRBJ2-6; the D gene lacks a confident call. The nucleotides are TGTGCTACTCTCCCATACTCTGGGGCCAACGTCCTGACTTTC. This translates into CATLPYSGANVLTF.